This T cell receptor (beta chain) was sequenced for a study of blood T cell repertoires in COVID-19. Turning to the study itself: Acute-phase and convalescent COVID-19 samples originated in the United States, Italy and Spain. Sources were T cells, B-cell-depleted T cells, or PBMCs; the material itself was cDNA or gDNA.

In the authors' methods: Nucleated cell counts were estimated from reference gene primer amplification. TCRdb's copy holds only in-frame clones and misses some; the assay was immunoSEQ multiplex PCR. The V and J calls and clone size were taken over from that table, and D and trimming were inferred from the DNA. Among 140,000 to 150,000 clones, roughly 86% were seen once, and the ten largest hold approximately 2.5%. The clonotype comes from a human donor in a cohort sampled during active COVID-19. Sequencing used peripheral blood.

The CDR3 loop reads CASSLDGGAALQYF. In DNA, the CDR3 is TGTGCCAGCAGCTTGGATGGGGGCGCCGCTCTTCAGTACTTC. This chain uses TRBV5-8 with TRBJ2-7; perhaps TRBD1 as D (6 bases). The V and J ends lost 0 bases and 10 bases respectively, with 17 bases between them. Per the germline V gene, CDR1 is SGHTS and CDR2 is YDEGEE. This CDR3 is built from 14 residues.